This is a list of T cell receptor beta chains from one sample in a study of T cell responses to AZD1222 COVID-19 vaccine. Sequencing was performed with immunoSEQ multiplex PCR; in TCRdb, only in-frame clones are kept and a portion is missing. Of 77,000 or so clones in the sample, 92% are singletons; the top ten hold under 7.5%. The specimen was peripheral blood, collected on day 0 of MenACWY control vaccination. The receptors shown here come from an adult in good health. CDR3s include the opening cysteine and the closing phenylalanine or tryptophan. D genes are given only for firm matches. Clone size, where shown, is once, few, many, or a class for clones that have expanded.

d_gene,abundance,v_gene,j_gene,CDR3aa,CDR3nt
-,-,TRBV18,TRBJ2-2,CASSSVNTGELFF,TGTGCCAGCTCAAGTGTAAACACCGGGGAGCTGTTTTTT
TRBD2,-,TRBV25-1,TRBJ2-2,CASSLPSGIGTGELFF,TGTGCCAGCAGTCTTCCGAGCGGGATCGGCACCGGGGAGCTGTTTTTT
TRBD1,medium-sized,TRBV6-5,TRBJ1-1,CASNPTGAGEAEAFF,TGTGCCAGCAACCCGACAGGGGCCGGCGAAGCTGAAGCTTTCTTT
-,-,TRBV5-1,TRBJ1-5,CASSLDVGDNQPQHF,TGCGCCAGCAGCTTGGATGTGGGAGACAATCAGCCCCAGCATTTT
-,-,TRBV28,TRBJ1-1,CASSSVLRGAFF,TGTGCCAGCAGTTCGGTCCTGAGAGGAGCTTTCTTT
-,-,TRBV28,TRBJ2-2,CASGMGTGELFF,TGTGCCAGCGGCATGGGAACCGGGGAGCTGTTTTTT
-,-,TRBV9,TRBJ2-1,CASSVEVDILNEQFF,TGTGCCAGCAGCGTAGAGGTGGACATCTTAAATGAGCAGTTCTTC
-,-,TRBV28,TRBJ2-2,CASSSGTDNTGELFF,TGTGCCAGCAGTTCCGGGACGGACAACACCGGGGAGCTGTTTTTT
-,-,TRBV28,TRBJ1-4,CASSIAGGVLFF,TGTGCCAGCAGCATCGCGGGGGGGGTTCTGTTTTTT
-,-,TRBV12-3/TRBV12-4,TRBJ1-5,CASSLNENQPQHF,TGTGCCAGCAGTTTAAATGAGAATCAGCCCCAGCATTTT
-,-,TRBV18,TRBJ1-5,CASSPGGGNQPQHF,TGTGCCAGCTCACCAGGGGGGGGCAATCAGCCCCAGCATTTT
TRBD2,-,TRBV5-6,TRBJ2-7,CASSFGTSGSYEQYF,TGTGCCAGCAGCTTTGGGACTAGCGGATCCTACGAGCAGTACTTC
-,-,TRBV6-2/TRBV6-3,TRBJ2-4,CASSYSTEAKNIQYF,TGTGCCAGCAGTTACTCTACGGAAGCCAAAAACATTCAGTACTTC
-,-,TRBV21-1,TRBJ2-4,CASSKKGDRGRILQYF,TGTGCCAGCAGCAAAAAGGGGGACAGGGGGCGCATACTTCAGTACTTC
-,-,TRBV7-9,TRBJ1-4,CASSLQGSSEKLFF,TGTGCTAGCAGCTTACAGGGATCAAGTGAAAAACTGTTTTTT
-,once,TRBV7-9,TRBJ1-6,CASRREAQDNSPLHF,TGTGCCAGCAGACGGGAGGCCCAGGATAATTCACCCCTCCACTTT
-,once,TRBV11-2,TRBJ1-2,CASSFGSDSTIGYTF,TGTGCCAGCAGCTTCGGGTCGGACAGTACTATTGGCTACACCTTC
TRBD2,-,TRBV7-8,TRBJ2-3,CASSSQTSGTDTQYF,TGTGCCAGCAGCTCCCAGACTAGCGGCACAGATACGCAGTATTTT
TRBD1,-,TRBV19,TRBJ1-2,CASRLGQGLTYGYTF,TGTGCCAGTAGGTTGGGACAGGGCCTAACCTATGGCTACACCTTC
-,-,TRBV28,TRBJ2-5,CASSSPGYVTQYF,TGTGCCAGCAGTTCCCCGGGTTATGTGACCCAGTACTTC
-,-,TRBV27,TRBJ1-1,CASSFWLNTEAFF,TGTGCCAGCAGTTTCTGGTTAAACACTGAAGCTTTCTTT
-,-,TRBV18,TRBJ1-1,CASSPTDSPNTEAFF,TGTGCCAGCTCACCAACGGACTCACCGAACACTGAAGCTTTCTTT
-,-,TRBV10-3,TRBJ1-2,CAISEQGGGGYTF,TGTGCCATCAGTGAGCAGGGAGGGGGAGGCTACACCTTC
TRBD2,-,TRBV5-8,TRBJ2-2,CASSFDTAGVWSYTGELFF,TGTGCCAGCAGCTTCGATACAGCGGGAGTATGGTCTTACACCGGGGAGCTGTTTTTT
TRBD2,-,TRBV13,TRBJ2-7,CASGEQGLATEQYF,TGTGCCAGCGGAGAGCAGGGACTAGCGACCGAGCAGTACTTC
TRBD1,once,TRBV29-1,TRBJ2-7,CSVVGQGGNEQYF,TGCAGCGTTGTAGGACAGGGGGGGAACGAGCAGTACTTC
TRBD1,-,TRBV19,TRBJ1-5,CASEFRGQGNQPQHF,TGTGCCAGCGAATTCCGGGGACAGGGCAATCAGCCCCAGCATTTT
-,once,TRBV20-1,TRBJ2-1,CSASRSIGGNEQFF,TGCAGTGCTAGTAGGTCTATCGGTGGCAATGAGCAGTTCTTC
TRBD2,once,TRBV19,TRBJ2-5,CASSATVGGETQYF,TGTGCCAGTAGTGCGACGGTGGGGGGGGAGACCCAGTACTTC
TRBD2,-,TRBV29-1,TRBJ2-1,CSVETSGGNYNEQFF,TGCAGCGTCGAGACTAGCGGGGGGAACTACAATGAGCAGTTCTTC
TRBD1,-,TRBV6-2/TRBV6-3,TRBJ2-2,CASSQDRVGNTGELFF,TGTGCCAGCAGTCAGGACAGGGTAGGAAACACCGGGGAGCTGTTTTTT
-,-,TRBV6-2/TRBV6-3,TRBJ1-5,CASSSGDGYQPQHF,TGTGCCAGCAGTTCAGGGGATGGGTATCAGCCCCAGCATTTT
-,once,TRBV5-6,TRBJ1-2,CASSMTQGYGYTF,TGTGCCAGCAGCATGACACAGGGTTATGGCTACACCTTC
TRBD1,few,TRBV25-1,TRBJ2-7,CASSETGEGYEQYF,TGTGCCAGCAGTGAAACAGGGGAAGGATACGAGCAGTACTTC
TRBD1,few,TRBV11-2,TRBJ2-5,CASSRTGGQETQYF,TGTGCCAGCAGCCGGACAGGGGGCCAAGAGACCCAGTACTTC
TRBD2,-,TRBV7-3,TRBJ2-3,CASSRTSGGAGDTQYF,TGTGCCAGCAGCCGGACTAGCGGGGGGGCTGGAGATACGCAGTATTTT
-,once,TRBV29-1,TRBJ2-5,CSVEALAGTQYF,TGCAGCGTTGAAGCCCTAGCCGGGACCCAGTACTTC
-,-,TRBV7-9,TRBJ1-4,CASSQAGLGATNEKLFF,TGTGCCAGCAGTCAGGCGGGGTTAGGGGCAACTAATGAAAAACTGTTTTTT
-,-,TRBV7-2,TRBJ2-6,CASSLIYGANVLTF,TGTGCCAGCAGCTTAATCTATGGGGCCAACGTCCTGACTTTC
-,-,TRBV5-6,TRBJ1-5,CASSLWRGPAGIRNQPQHF,TGTGCCAGCAGCTTGTGGCGGGGCCCGGCTGGTATACGCAATCAGCCCCAGCATTTT
TRBD2,-,TRBV7-6,TRBJ2-2,CASSRGLAGGPTGELFF,TGTGCCAGCAGCAGAGGACTAGCGGGAGGGCCCACCGGGGAGCTGTTTTTT
-,-,TRBV2,TRBJ2-2,CASSESRLTGELFF,TGTGCCAGCAGTGAAAGTAGGTTGACCGGGGAGCTGTTTTTT
-,once,TRBV10-2,TRBJ2-5,CASSEASLGETQYF,TGCGCCAGCAGTGAAGCCAGTCTAGGGGAGACCCAGTACTTC
-,-,TRBV12-3/TRBV12-4,TRBJ2-2,CASRSVWTGELFF,TGTGCCAGCAGGAGTGTCTGGACCGGGGAGCTGTTTTTT
TRBD2,once,TRBV24-1,TRBJ2-1,CATTRTTGLAGGDEQFF,TGTGCCACCACTAGGACAACGGGACTAGCGGGAGGTGATGAGCAGTTCTTC